This is a list of T cell receptor beta chains from one sample in a study of cytomegalovirus exposure and HLA in healthy donors. The method was immunoSEQ multiplex PCR; TCRdb's version includes in-frame clones alone and lacks a portion of them. The table has 120,000 or so clones, roughly 95% seen once; the top ten hold 1.7%. What was sequenced was PBMCs. These receptors originate from a man in his late teens or twenties in good health and CMV-seronegative. Both conserved end residues are part of each CDR3. D genes are given only for firm matches. Size is omitted from some rows. Given values are once, few, many or a class for expanded clones.

.	.	13	TRBJ1-1	TRBV5-4	TGTGCCAGCAGCGCACGGGGGAGCACTGAAGCTTTCTTT	CASSARGSTEAFF
TRBD1	.	16	TRBJ2-1	TRBV7-2	TGTGCCAGCAGATACCCGGGACAGGGCTCCTACAATGAGCAGTTCTTC	CASRYPGQGSYNEQFF
.	.	16	TRBJ2-1	TRBV14	TGTGCCAGCAGCCAACTGGGTGGGAGTATTGGGTATGAGCAGTTCTTC	CASSQLGGSIGYEQFF
.	.	17	TRBJ2-1	TRBV19	TGTGCCAGTAGTTCTGGCCCCTTCCTACAGGGTCCTGGTGAGCAGTTCTTC	CASSSGPFLQGPGEQFF
TRBD1	.	15	TRBJ1-1	TRBV30	TGTGCCTGGAGTCCCTTGGGACAGGGGCCCACTGAAGCTTTCTTT	CAWSPLGQGPTEAFF
TRBD1	.	18	TRBJ2-3	TRBV5-1	TGCGCCAGCAGCTTTAACAGGGGGCCTAGGGGGCGAACAGATACGCAGTATTTT	CASSFNRGPRGRTDTQYF
.	.	15	TRBJ1-2	TRBV29-1	TGCAGCGTTCTGGGCGCCGAAGGTTCTGGCTATGGCTACACCTTC	CSVLGAEGSGYGYTF
.	.	15	TRBJ1-2	TRBV5-6	TGTGCCAGCAGCTTGGCCGGGGTTGGGAACTATGGCTACACCTTC	CASSLAGVGNYGYTF
.	.	13	TRBJ1-5	TRBV28	TGTGCCAGCAGCCTGTACAGGAATCAGCCCCAGCATTTT	CASSLYRNQPQHF
.	.	15	TRBJ2-1	TRBV7-9	TGTGCCAGCAGCGGATTAGCGGTCTCCTACAATGAGCAGTTCTTC	CASSGLAVSYNEQFF
.	.	13	TRBJ2-5	TRBV19	TGTGCCAGTAGCGTAACAGGGATAAGGGACCAGTACTTC	CASSVTGIRDQYF
TRBD1	.	16	TRBJ1-5	TRBV7-9	TGTGCCAGCAGCTGGGGACAGGGGAGGAACAATCAGCCCCAGCATTTT	CASSWGQGRNNQPQHF
.	.	13	TRBJ2-3	TRBV18	TGTGCCAGCTCACCGGCAGGCACAGATACGCAGTATTTT	CASSPAGTDTQYF
.	.	15	TRBJ2-5	TRBV2	TGTGCCAGCAGGGGAGAACGGATAACTCAAGAGACCCAGTACTTC	CASRGERITQETQYF
TRBD1	.	17	TRBJ2-3	TRBV4-2	TGTGCCAGCAGCCATAATGGTGGACAGGGAAGACCAGATACGCAGTATTTT	CASSHNGGQGRPDTQYF
.	.	16	TRBJ2-2	TRBV11-3	TGTGCCAGCAGCTCCGCTGGGGGGAGCAACACCGGGGAGCTGTTTTTT	CASSSAGGSNTGELFF
.	.	15	TRBJ2-4	TRBV7-3	TGTGCCAGCAGCTCTACGGACTCTCCAGGAAACATTCAGTACTTC	CASSSTDSPGNIQYF
TRBD1	.	16	TRBJ2-1	TRBV27	TGTGCCAGCAGGCTTCCGGGACAGGGGGCCTACAATGAGCAGTTCTTC	CASRLPGQGAYNEQFF
.	.	13	TRBJ2-3	TRBV7-3	TGTGCCAGCAGCTTAACGGGCCCGGGGGCGCAGTATTTT	CASSLTGPGAQYF
TRBD1	.	15	TRBJ2-3	TRBV28	TGTGCAATCGGATTGGGGACAGGGACACCAGATACGCAGTATTTT	CAIGLGTGTPDTQYF
.	.	14	TRBJ2-2	TRBV28	TGTGCCAGCAATTTCAACAGGGCCACCGGGGAGCTGTTTTTT	CASNFNRATGELFF
TRBD2	.	19	TRBJ2-3	TRBV27	TGTGCCAGCAGTTTAGGGCTAGCGGGAGGGGGGGGCAGCACAGATACGCAGTATTTT	CASSLGLAGGGGSTDTQYF
.	.	15	TRBJ2-7	TRBV11-3	TGTGCCAGCAGCTTAGCGCCAGGACAGAACTACGAGCAGTACTTC	CASSLAPGQNYEQYF
TRBD1	.	15	TRBJ1-3	TRBV18	TGTGCCAGCTCCTACGACAGGGCCTCTGGAAACACCATATATTTT	CASSYDRASGNTIYF
TRBD1	.	15	TRBJ1-1	TRBV11-3	TGTGCCAGCAGCTTCCCCAGGGGGTACCAGCCTGAGGCTTTCTTT	CASSFPRGYQPEAFF
TRBD1	.	16	TRBJ1-2	TRBV27	TGTGCCAGCAGTTCCTCCCCCGGGACAGGGGTTAGGGGCTACACCTTC	CASSSSPGTGVRGYTF
TRBD2	.	16	TRBJ2-5	TRBV4-2	TGTGCCAGCAGCCAAGTCCAGCGGGGGTTCCAAGAGACCCAGTACTTC	CASSQVQRGFQETQYF
TRBD2	.	17	TRBJ2-2	TRBV19	TGTGCCAGTAGCACATGGCTAGCGGGAGTTAACACCGGGGAGCTGTTTTTT	CASSTWLAGVNTGELFF
.	.	12	TRBJ2-7	TRBV13	TGTGCCAGCAGCTTAGGGGCTTACGAGCAGTACTTC	CASSLGAYEQYF
.	.	12	TRBJ1-2	TRBV6-5	TGTGCCGGCCACCTCCTCGGGGATGGCTACACCTTC	CAGHLLGDGYTF
.	once	14	TRBJ2-3	TRBV4-1	TGCGCCAGCAGCCAAGATCGGGGGGCTGATACGCAGTATTTT	CASSQDRGADTQYF
.	.	14	TRBJ2-3	TRBV6-5	TGTGCCAGCAAAAGCTTCGCGGACAGTAATACGCAGTATTTT	CASKSFADSNTQYF
.	.	14	TRBJ1-1	TRBV7-3	TGTGCCAGCAGCTTAACACCAGGGAACACTGAAGCTTTCTTT	CASSLTPGNTEAFF
TRBD1	.	15	TRBJ1-2	TRBV5-6	TGTGCCAGCAGCTCACCCTCGACAGGGGGCCATGGCTACACCTTC	CASSSPSTGGHGYTF
.	.	15	TRBJ2-7	TRBV7-2	TGTGCCAGCAGCCTCTTTGGGGGCCTTACCTACGAGCAGTACTTC	CASSLFGGLTYEQYF
TRBD2	once	14	TRBJ2-1	TRBV27	TGTGCCAGCAGTTCTAGCGGGAATCGGGATGAGCAGTTCTTC	CASSSSGNRDEQFF
TRBD2	.	13	TRBJ2-1	TRBV7-3	TGTGCCAGCAGCTTAGGGCTAGCGGGGTTCCAGTTCTTC	CASSLGLAGFQFF
TRBD1	.	14	TRBJ2-7	TRBV4-1	TGCGCCAGCAGCCTCCCAGGACAGGGGGCCGAGCAGTACTTC	CASSLPGQGAEQYF
TRBD1	.	14	TRBJ2-3	TRBV19	TGTGCCAGTAGTATCGGGACAGGGCCAGATACGCAGTATTTT	CASSIGTGPDTQYF
.	once	13	TRBJ2-3	TRBV10-3	TGTGCCATCAGTGAGTCAGCCGGAGATACGCAGTATTTT	CAISESAGDTQYF
TRBD2	.	18	TRBJ2-1	TRBV7-2	TGTGCCAGCAGCCTCCCTAGACTAGCGGGAGGACGATACAATGAGCAGTTCTTC	CASSLPRLAGGRYNEQFF
TRBD1	.	13	TRBJ1-5	TRBV5-1	TGCGCCAGCAGCTTGGGACAGGGCCAGCCCCAGCATTTT	CASSLGQGQPQHF